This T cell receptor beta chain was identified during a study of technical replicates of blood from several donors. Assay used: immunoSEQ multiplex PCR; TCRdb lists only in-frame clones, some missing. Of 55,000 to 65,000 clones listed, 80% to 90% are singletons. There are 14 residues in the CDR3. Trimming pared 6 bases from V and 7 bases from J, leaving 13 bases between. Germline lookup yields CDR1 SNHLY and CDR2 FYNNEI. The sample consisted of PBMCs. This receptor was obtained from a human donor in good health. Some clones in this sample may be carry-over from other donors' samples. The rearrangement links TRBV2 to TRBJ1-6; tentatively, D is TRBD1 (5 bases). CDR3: CASSLTGVNSPLHF. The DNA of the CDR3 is TGTGCCAGCAGCTTGACGGGGGTCAATTCACCCCTCCACTTT. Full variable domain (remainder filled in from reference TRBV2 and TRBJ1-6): EPEVTQTPSHQVTQMGQEVILRCVPISNHLYFYWYRQILGQKVEFLVSFYNNEISEKSEIFDDQFSVERPDGSNFTLKIRSTKLEDSAMYFCASSLTGVNSPLHFGNGTRLTVT.